This T cell receptor beta chain was identified in a study of T cell repertoires in cytomegalovirus infection. Study-level information: Signatures in public TCR beta sequences pointed to both CMV infection and matching HLA type.

In its sample, this clonotype was seen many times. MiXCR was run by TCRdb on the reads, yielding one entry per CDR3 protein. The sample contains some 200,000 distinct CDR3 sequences, 9.5% of which appear only once. Trimming took 2 bases from V and 0 from J, leaving 5 bases between them. Germline V lookup: CDR1 MNHNY, CDR2 SVGAGI (reference sequence). The CDR3 loop spans 15 amino acids. The clonotype was recovered from a human donor in good health (CMV status not recorded). Some clones in this sample may be carry-over from other donors' samples. The material sequenced was PBMCs. The V gene is TRBV6-6, the J gene TRBJ2-6; D gene uncertain. CDR3 in DNA: TGTGCCAGCAGTTACCCCCGCTCTGGGGCCAACGTCCTGACTTTC. Its protein is CASSYPRSGANVLTF.